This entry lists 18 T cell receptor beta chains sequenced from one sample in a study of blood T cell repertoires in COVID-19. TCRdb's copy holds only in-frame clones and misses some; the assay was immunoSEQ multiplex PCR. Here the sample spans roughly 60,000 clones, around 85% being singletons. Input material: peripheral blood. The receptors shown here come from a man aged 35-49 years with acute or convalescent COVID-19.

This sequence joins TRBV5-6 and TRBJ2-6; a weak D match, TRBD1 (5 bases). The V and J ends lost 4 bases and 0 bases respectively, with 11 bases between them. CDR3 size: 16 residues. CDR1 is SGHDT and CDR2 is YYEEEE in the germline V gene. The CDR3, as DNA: TGTGCCAGCAGCCGGACACGAAGCTCTGGGGCCAACGTCCTGACTTTC. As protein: CASSRTRSSGANVLTF.

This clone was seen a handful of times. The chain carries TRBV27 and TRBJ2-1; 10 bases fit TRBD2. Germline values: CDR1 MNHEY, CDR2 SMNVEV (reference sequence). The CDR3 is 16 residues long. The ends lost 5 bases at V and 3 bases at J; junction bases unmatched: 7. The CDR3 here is CASSIEASGGYNEQFF. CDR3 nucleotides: TGTGCCAGCAGTATCGAGGCTAGCGGGGGCTACAATGAGCAGTTCTTC.

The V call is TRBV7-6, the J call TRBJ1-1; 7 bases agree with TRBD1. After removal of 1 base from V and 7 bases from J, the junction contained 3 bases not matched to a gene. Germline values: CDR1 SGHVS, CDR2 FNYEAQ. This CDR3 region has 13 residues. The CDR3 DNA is TGTGCCAGCAGCTTAGGACAGGGAATTGAAGCTTTCTTT. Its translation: CASSLGQGIEAFF.

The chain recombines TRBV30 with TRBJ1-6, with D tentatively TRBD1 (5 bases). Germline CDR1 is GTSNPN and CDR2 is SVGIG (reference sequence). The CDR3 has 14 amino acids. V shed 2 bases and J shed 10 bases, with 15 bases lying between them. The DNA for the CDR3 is TGTGCCTGGAGTATCCAGGGTATTGGGTCACCCCTCCACTTT. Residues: CAWSIQGIGSPLHF.

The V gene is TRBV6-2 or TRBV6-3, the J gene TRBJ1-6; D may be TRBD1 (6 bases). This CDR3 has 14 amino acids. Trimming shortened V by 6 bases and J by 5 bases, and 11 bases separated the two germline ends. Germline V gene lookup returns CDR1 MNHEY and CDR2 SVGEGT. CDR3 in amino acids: CASSITGNNSPLHF. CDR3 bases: TGTGCCAGCAGCATAACAGGGAATAATTCACCCCTCCACTTT.

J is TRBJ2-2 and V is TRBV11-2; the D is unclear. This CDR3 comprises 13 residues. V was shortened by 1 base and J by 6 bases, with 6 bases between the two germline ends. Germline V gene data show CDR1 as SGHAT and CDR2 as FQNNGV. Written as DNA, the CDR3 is TGTGCCAGCAGCTTAGCCAGATCCGGGGAGCTGTTTTTT. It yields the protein CASSLARSGELFF.

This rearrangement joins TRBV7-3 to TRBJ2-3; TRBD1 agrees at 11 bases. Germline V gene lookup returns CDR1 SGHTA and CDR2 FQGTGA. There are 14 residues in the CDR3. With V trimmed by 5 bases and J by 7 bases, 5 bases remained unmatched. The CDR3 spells CASSKDRGLYTQYF. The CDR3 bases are TGTGCCAGCAGCAAGGACAGGGGGCTCTATACGCAGTATTTT.

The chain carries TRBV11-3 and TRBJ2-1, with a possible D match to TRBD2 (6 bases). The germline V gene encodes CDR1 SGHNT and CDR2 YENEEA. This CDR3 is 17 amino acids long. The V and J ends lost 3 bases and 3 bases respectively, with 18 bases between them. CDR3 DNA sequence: TGTGCCAGCAGCTTCCGAGGGGATCCAGCGGGCTACAATGAGCAGTTCTTC. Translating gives CASSFRGDPAGYNEQFF. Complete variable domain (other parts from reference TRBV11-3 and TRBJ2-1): EAGVVQSPRYKIIEKKQPVAFWCNPISGHNTLYWYLQNLGQGPELLIRYENEEAVDDSQLPKDRFSAERLKGVDSTLKIQPAELGDSAVYLCASSFRGDPAGYNEQFFGPGTRLTVL.

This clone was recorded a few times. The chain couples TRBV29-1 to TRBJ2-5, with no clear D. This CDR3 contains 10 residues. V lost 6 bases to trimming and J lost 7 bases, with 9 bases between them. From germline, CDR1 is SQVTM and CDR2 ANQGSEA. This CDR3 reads CSVRRGTQYF. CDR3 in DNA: TGCAGCGTACGGCGAGGGACCCAGTACTTC.

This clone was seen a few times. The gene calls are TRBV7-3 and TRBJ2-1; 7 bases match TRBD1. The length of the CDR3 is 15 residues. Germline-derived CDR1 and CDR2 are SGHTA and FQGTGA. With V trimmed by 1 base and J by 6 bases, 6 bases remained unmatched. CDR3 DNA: TGTGCCAGCAGCTTAATGAGGGGGCTGCGCAATGAGCAGTTCTTC. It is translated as CASSLMRGLRNEQFF.

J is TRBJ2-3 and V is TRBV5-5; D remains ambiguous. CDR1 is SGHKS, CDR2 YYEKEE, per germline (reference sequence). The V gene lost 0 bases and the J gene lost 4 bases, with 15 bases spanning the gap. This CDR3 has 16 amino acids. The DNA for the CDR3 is TGTGCCAGCAGCTTGGGTGGCACAGTTTCCTCAGATACGCAGTATTTT. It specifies CASSLGGTVSSDTQYF.

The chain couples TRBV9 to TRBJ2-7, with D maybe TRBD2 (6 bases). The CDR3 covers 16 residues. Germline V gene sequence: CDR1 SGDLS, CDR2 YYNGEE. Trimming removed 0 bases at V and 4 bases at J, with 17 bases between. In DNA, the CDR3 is TGTGCCAGCAGCGTAGCTCTGGGAGGAGGGATTTACGAGCAGTACTTC. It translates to CASSVALGGGIYEQYF.

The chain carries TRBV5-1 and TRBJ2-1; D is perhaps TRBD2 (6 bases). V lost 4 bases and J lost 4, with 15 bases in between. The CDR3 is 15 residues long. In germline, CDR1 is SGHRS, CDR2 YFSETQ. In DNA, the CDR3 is TGCGCCAGCAGCCCCGGGGTGGGACTTTACAATGAGCAGTTCTTC. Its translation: CASSPGVGLYNEQFF. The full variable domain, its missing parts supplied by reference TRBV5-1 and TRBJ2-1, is KAGVTQTPRYLIKTRGQQVTLSCSPISGHRSVSWYQQTPGQGLQFLFEYFSETQRNKGNFPGRFSGRQFSNSRSEMNVSTLELGDSALYLCASSPGVGLYNEQFFGPGTRLTVL.

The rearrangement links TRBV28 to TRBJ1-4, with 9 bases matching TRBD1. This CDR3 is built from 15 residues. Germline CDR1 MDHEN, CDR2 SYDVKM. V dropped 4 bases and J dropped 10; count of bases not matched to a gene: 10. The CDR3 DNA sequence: TGTGCCAGCAGTTATAGTCCGGGACAGGGTGGAAAACTGTTTTTT. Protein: CASSYSPGQGGKLFF.

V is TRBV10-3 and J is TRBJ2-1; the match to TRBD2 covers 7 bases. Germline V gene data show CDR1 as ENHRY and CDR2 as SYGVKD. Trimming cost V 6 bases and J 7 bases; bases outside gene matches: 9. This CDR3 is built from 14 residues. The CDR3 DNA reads TGTGCCATCAGCCGGGTAGGAGCGGGGAATGAGCAGTTCTTC. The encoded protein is CAISRVGAGNEQFF.

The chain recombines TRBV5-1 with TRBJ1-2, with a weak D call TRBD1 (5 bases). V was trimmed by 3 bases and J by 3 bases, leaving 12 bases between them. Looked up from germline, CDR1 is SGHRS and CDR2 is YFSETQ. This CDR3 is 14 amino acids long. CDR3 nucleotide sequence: TGCGCCAGCAGCTCCAGGGAGGCCGACTATGGCTACACCTTC. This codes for CASSSREADYGYTF.

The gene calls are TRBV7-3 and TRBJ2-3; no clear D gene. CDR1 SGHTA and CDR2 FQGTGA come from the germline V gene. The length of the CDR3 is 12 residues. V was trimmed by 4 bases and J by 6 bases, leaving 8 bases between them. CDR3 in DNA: TGTGCCAGCAGCTACCTCGGGGATACGCAGTATTTT. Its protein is CASSYLGDTQYF.

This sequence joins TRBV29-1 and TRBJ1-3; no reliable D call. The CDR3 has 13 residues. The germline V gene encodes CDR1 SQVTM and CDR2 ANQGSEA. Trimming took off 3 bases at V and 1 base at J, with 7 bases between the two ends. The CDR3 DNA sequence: TGCAGCGTTGAGGCGGATTCTGGAAACACCATATATTTT. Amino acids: CSVEADSGNTIYF.